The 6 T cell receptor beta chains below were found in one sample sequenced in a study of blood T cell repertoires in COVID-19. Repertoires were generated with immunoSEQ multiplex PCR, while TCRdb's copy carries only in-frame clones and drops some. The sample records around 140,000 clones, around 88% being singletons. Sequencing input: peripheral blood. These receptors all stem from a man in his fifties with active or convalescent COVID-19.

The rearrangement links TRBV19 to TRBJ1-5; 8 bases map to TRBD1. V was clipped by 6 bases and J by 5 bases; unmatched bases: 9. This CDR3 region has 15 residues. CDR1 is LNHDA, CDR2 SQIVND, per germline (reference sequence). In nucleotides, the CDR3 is TGTGCCAGTAGAGGGACAGGTTTCTCTCATCAGCCCCAGCATTTT. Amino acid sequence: CASRGTGFSHQPQHF.

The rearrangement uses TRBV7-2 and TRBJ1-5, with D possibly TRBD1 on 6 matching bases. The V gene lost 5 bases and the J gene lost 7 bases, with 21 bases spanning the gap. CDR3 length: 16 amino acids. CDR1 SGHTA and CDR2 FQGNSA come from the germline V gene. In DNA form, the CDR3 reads TGTGCCAGCAGCCTAAAGGGGGGGTCGGCCATACAGCCCCAGCATTTT. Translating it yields CASSLKGGSAIQPQHF.

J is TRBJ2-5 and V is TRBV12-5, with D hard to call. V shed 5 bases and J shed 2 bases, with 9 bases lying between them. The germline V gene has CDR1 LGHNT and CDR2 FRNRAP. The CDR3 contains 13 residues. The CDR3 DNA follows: TGTGCTAGTGGTCCCTCCGGTCAAGAGACCCAGTACTTC. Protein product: CASGPSGQETQYF.

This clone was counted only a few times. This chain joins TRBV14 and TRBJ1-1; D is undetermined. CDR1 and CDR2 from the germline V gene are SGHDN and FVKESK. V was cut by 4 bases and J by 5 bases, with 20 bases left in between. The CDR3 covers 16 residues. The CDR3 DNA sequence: TGTGCCAGCAGCCCCGCCACGGGAGGGAGGTCTACTGAAGCTTTCTTT. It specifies CASSPATGGRSTEAFF.

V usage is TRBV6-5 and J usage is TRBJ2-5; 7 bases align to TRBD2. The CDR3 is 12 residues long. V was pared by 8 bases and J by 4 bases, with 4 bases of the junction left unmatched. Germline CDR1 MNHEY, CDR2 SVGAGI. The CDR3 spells CASAGVLETQYF. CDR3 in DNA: TGTGCCAGCGCGGGAGTCTTAGAGACCCAGTACTTC.

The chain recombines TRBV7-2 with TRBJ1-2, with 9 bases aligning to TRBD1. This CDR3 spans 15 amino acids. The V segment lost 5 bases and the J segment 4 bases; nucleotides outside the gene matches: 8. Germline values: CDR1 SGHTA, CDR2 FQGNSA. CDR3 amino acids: CASSLGTGRVYGYTF. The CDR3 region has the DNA TGTGCCAGCAGCCTCGGGACAGGGAGGGTCTATGGCTACACCTTC.